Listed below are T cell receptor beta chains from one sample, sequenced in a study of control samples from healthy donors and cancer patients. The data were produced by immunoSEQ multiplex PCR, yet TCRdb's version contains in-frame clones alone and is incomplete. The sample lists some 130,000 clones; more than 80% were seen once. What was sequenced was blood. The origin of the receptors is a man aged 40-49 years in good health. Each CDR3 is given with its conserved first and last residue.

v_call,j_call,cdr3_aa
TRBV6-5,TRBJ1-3,CASSYIRGGGNTIYF
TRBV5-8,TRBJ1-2,CASRGTGTVGYGYTF
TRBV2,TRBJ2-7,CASSEAELLEQYF
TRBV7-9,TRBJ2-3,CASSLGSTEDTQYF
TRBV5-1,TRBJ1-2,CASSLALQRSYGYTF
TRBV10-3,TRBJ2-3,CAISALTDTQYF
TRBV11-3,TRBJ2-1,CASSLDAGPPQFF
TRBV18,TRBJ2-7,CASSPLSWTEDTYEQYF
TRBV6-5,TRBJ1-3,CAVRASSGNTIYF
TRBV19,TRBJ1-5,CASSVTRGNQPQHF
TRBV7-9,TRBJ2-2,CASKQWDRDGELFF
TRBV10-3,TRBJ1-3,CATQAGAVGNTIYF
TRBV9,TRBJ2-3,CASSVDPSTGIKYTQYF
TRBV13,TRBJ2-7,CASSLGLAYEQYF
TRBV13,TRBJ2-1,CASSYLWTSGGDEQFF
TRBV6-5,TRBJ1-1,CASSYQGVYTEAFF
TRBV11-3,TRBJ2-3,CASSHGTSGLTDTQYF
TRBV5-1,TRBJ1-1,CASSLVGETEAFF
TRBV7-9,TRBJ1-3,CASSETGANSGNTIYF
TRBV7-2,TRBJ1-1,CASSLALGNTEAFF
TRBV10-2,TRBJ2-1,CASRDRANEQFF
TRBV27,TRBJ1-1,CASRGLGTEAFF
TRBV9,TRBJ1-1,CASSQGRGTEAFF
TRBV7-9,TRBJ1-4,CASSLGGIRFEKLFF
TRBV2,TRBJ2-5,CASSEQGVKETQYF
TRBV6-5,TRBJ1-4,CASSPLGQTNEKLFF
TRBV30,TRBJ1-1,CALRPLNTEAFF
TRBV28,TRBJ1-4,CASSPAGATNEKLFF
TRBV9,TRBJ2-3,CASSPVRADTQYF
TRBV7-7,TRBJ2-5,CASSNRGLPQETQYF
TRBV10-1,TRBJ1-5,CARGSWDPSQHF
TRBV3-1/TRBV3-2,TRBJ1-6,CASSQIGQNSPLHF
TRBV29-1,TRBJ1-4,CSALTYSFATNEKLFF
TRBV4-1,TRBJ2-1,CASSQDNRYLYNEQFF
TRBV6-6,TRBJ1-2,CASSYPTGARGGYTF
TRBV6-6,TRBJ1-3,CAGTSSGNTIYF
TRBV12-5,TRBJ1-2,CASGLDPGIPLRGYTF
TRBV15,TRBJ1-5,CATSRDRGSNQPQHF
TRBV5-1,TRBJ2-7,CASSLVSGGEYEQYF